The rows below give T cell receptor beta chains drawn from one sample of a study of T cell changes during pregnancy in multiple sclerosis. TCRdb's copy holds only in-frame clones and misses some; the assay was immunoSEQ multiplex PCR. The sample records tens of thousands of clones, 80% to 95% being singletons. The sample was peripheral blood, taken in the first trimester of pregnancy. The receptors originated from a female donor with multiple sclerosis, enrolled in a pregnancy study. The CDR3 runs from the conserved cysteine through the conserved F or W. The D gene is left open where the match is weak. The listing skips clone size in some rows; elsewhere it reads once, few, many or a size class.

TRBV9	.	TRBJ1-1	once	TGTGCCAGCAGCGTAGGCCCGGCGGGGGTGAACACTGAAGCTTTCTTT	CASSVGPAGVNTEAFF
TRBV29-1	TRBD2	TRBJ2-7	.	TGCAGCGTTGGGGCTAGCGGGGGACCCTACGAGCAGTACTTC	CSVGASGGPYEQYF
TRBV7-2	TRBD2	TRBJ2-1	.	TGTGCCAGCAGCTTAACTAGCGGGGGGGCCTGGTACAATGAGCAGTTCTTC	CASSLTSGGAWYNEQFF
TRBV7-9	.	TRBJ2-1	.	TGTGCCAGCAGCTTTCTCTCCTACAATGAGCAGTTCTTC	CASSFLSYNEQFF
TRBV5-4	.	TRBJ2-2	.	TGTGCCAGCAGCGCGGGACTCCTGCTCGGCGGGGAGCTGTTTTTT	CASSAGLLLGGELFF
TRBV11-1	.	TRBJ1-6	.	TGTGCCAGCAGCGACGGGAGCTCCTATAATTCACCCCTCCACTTT	CASSDGSSYNSPLHF
TRBV11-1	TRBD2	TRBJ2-5	.	TGTGCCAGCAGCTTGCGCGGGAGCCTCGTGCGGACCCAGTACTTC	CASSLRGSLVRTQYF
TRBV19	.	TRBJ2-1	medium-sized	TGTGCCAGTAGTAGCGGAGACCGCAATGAGCAGTTCTTC	CASSSGDRNEQFF
TRBV18	.	TRBJ1-2	.	TGTGCCAGCTCATCTACAGGGATCTATGGCTACACCTTC	CASSSTGIYGYTF
TRBV7-6	.	TRBJ2-7	.	TGTGCCAGCAGCTTAGAGAGCGGTGCCTACGAGCAGTACTTC	CASSLESGAYEQYF
TRBV27	.	TRBJ1-4	.	TGTGCCAGCAGTTTTAAAGGGGCTGGTGAAAAACTGTTTTTT	CASSFKGAGEKLFF
TRBV10-3	.	TRBJ1-2	.	TGTGCCATCAGTGAGGGCCCCATTAACTATGGCTACACCTTC	CAISEGPINYGYTF
TRBV7-2	.	TRBJ1-5	.	TGTGCCAGCAGCTTAAAAGTAGGGGCCCCCAATCAGCCCCAGCATTTT	CASSLKVGAPNQPQHF
TRBV2	TRBD2	TRBJ2-5	.	TGTGCCAGCAGTGATGAGTCGGGGGGGTGGGAGACCCAGTACTTC	CASSDESGGWETQYF
TRBV29-1	.	TRBJ1-2	.	TGCAGCGTTGAAGGTCCTCATGGCTACACCTTC	CSVEGPHGYTF
TRBV15	TRBD1	TRBJ1-2	.	TGTGCCACCAGCACAGGACAGGGAGCGAATAACTATGGCTACACCTTC	CATSTGQGANNYGYTF
TRBV30	.	TRBJ1-2	.	TGTGCCTGGAGTGTACGCGCAGGGCACCTCTGGGGCTACACCTTC	CAWSVRAGHLWGYTF
TRBV11-1	TRBD2	TRBJ2-6	.	TGTGCCAGCAGCCCCCCCTGGTCAGGGAGGGACGTCCTGACTTTC	CASSPPWSGRDVLTF
TRBV6-1	TRBD1	TRBJ1-1	.	TGTGCCAGCCGAAGAGGGGGACAGGGGGACACTGAAGCTTTCTTT	CASRRGGQGDTEAFF
TRBV19	.	TRBJ1-2	many	TGTGCCAGTAGTTGGCAGGTCCGCTATGGCTACACCTTC	CASSWQVRYGYTF
TRBV30	TRBD1	TRBJ2-2	.	TGTGCCTGGAATCACAGGGGGCTTGGGGAGCTGTTTTTT	CAWNHRGLGELFF
TRBV29-1	.	TRBJ2-7	.	TGCAGCGTTGAAGTGAGAGGGTCCGTGCAGTACTTC	CSVEVRGSVQYF
TRBV18	.	TRBJ2-5	.	TGTGCCAGCTCACCGACGGGTCCCTTGGGTAACCAAGAGACCCAGTACTTC	CASSPTGPLGNQETQYF
TRBV9	TRBD1	TRBJ2-7	.	TGTGCCAGCAGCGGGAGGGGACAGGCCGGCGAGCAGTACTTC	CASSGRGQAGEQYF
TRBV4-3	TRBD2	TRBJ2-5	.	TGCGCCAGCAGCCAAGAGACGGGGGGACTAGAAGAGACCCAGTACTTC	CASSQETGGLEETQYF
TRBV6-1	TRBD2	TRBJ2-5	once	TGTGCCAGCAGTGAACCTAGCGGGGGGTTGGGAGAGACCCAGTACTTC	CASSEPSGGLGETQYF
TRBV5-4	TRBD1	TRBJ2-5	.	TGTGCCAGCAGCTATACCCCGGGACAGATAGAGACCCAGTACTTC	CASSYTPGQIETQYF
TRBV7-2	TRBD1	TRBJ1-1	.	TGTGCCAGCAGCTTACGGATCGGACAGGTGAAACACACTGAAGCTTTCTTT	CASSLRIGQVKHTEAFF
TRBV4-3	.	TRBJ2-7	.	TGCGCCAGCAGCCAAGAATACGGAGGGGTCGACGAGCAGTACTTC	CASSQEYGGVDEQYF
TRBV9	TRBD1	TRBJ1-1	once	TGTGCCAGCAGCGGGACAGGTTCGACTGAAGCTTTCTTT	CASSGTGSTEAFF
TRBV19	TRBD1	TRBJ1-6	.	TGTGCCAGTAGTCCCACCCGACAGGGCAGGTCGGGTTCACCCCTCCACTTT	CASSPTRQGRSGSPLHF
TRBV7-2	.	TRBJ2-1	.	TGTGCCAGCAGCTTAAAGACCGGGGTGTACAATGAGCAGTTCTTC	CASSLKTGVYNEQFF
TRBV21-1	.	TRBJ2-7	.	TGTGCCAGCAGCAAATCAGGGGGCACCTCCTACGAGCAGTACTTC	CASSKSGGTSYEQYF
TRBV6-4	.	TRBJ1-1	.	TGTGCCAGCAGTGACTCACGAGGGACTGAAGCTTTCTTT	CASSDSRGTEAFF
TRBV5-1	TRBD1	TRBJ1-4	.	TGCGCCAGCAGCTCCGTGGGGACAGGGAATATATTGGCTGAAAAACTGTTTTTT	CASSSVGTGNILAEKLFF
TRBV6-6	.	TRBJ2-7	.	TGTGCCAGCAGTTACGGGGGCGCTCTGTCCGAGCAGTACTTC	CASSYGGALSEQYF
TRBV7-8	.	TRBJ2-5	.	TGTGCCAGCAGCTTAGCGGCCCAAGAGACCCAGTACTTC	CASSLAAQETQYF
TRBV7-6	TRBD2	TRBJ2-7	.	TGTGCCAGCAGCTTAAATCCGGGGCAGGGAGGGCGCGAGCAGTACTTC	CASSLNPGQGGREQYF
TRBV11-2	.	TRBJ1-1	.	TGTGCCAGCAGCTTAGCCTTGAACACTGAAGCTTTCTTT	CASSLALNTEAFF
TRBV4-3	.	TRBJ2-2	.	TGCGCCAGCAGCCAGGGGCCTGGGGCCGGGGAGCTGTTTTTT	CASSQGPGAGELFF
TRBV11-3	TRBD1	TRBJ1-1	.	TGTGCCAGCAGCCCGGGGACAGGGGCCCTCACTGAAGCTTTCTTT	CASSPGTGALTEAFF
TRBV27	.	TRBJ1-4	.	TGTGCCAGCAGTTTAAAGCAGGGAACGGCTTCAACTAATGAAAAACTGTTTTTT	CASSLKQGTASTNEKLFF
TRBV7-6	TRBD1	TRBJ1-1	.	TGTGCCAGCAGCGAAAACAGGGGCGCGAACACTGAAGCTTTCTTT	CASSENRGANTEAFF
TRBV19	.	TRBJ1-3	.	TGTGCCAGTAGTATGACAGACTCTGGAAACACCATATATTTT	CASSMTDSGNTIYF
TRBV4-2	TRBD1	TRBJ2-1	.	TGTGCCAGCAGCCAGCGGGACAGGAGTCAATCTTACAATGAGCAGTTCTTC	CASSQRDRSQSYNEQFF
TRBV6-4	.	TRBJ2-1	.	TGTGCCAGCAGTGACTCGGTAGAGACCTACAATGAGCAGTTCTTC	CASSDSVETYNEQFF
TRBV11-2	.	TRBJ2-7	.	TGTGCCAGCAGCTCCTCCCAGGTCCCTTACGAGCAGTACTTC	CASSSSQVPYEQYF
TRBV5-5	TRBD1	TRBJ1-2	.	TGTGCCAGCAGCTTGCAGGGGGCGGGCGGCTACACCTTC	CASSLQGAGGYTF
TRBV21-1	.	TRBJ1-5	once	TGTGCCAGCAGCACGCCCGCGCCCGGAGATCAGCCCCAGCATTTT	CASSTPAPGDQPQHF
TRBV2	.	TRBJ1-6	.	TGTGCCAGCATCCGACAGAGCTCCTATAATTCACCCCTCCACTTT	CASIRQSSYNSPLHF
TRBV2	.	TRBJ2-2	once	TGTGCCAGCAGTGGACTTCTTTACGACACCGGGGAGCTGTTTTTT	CASSGLLYDTGELFF
TRBV21-1	.	TRBJ2-7	.	TGTGCCAGCAGCAAAGGAGGCCAGGGGCCCAACGAGCAGTACTTC	CASSKGGQGPNEQYF
TRBV5-8	.	TRBJ1-1	.	TGTGCCAGCATTCGGGGCAGGGGTTGGTCTGAAGCTTTCTTT	CASIRGRGWSEAFF
TRBV30	.	TRBJ2-1	.	TGTGCCTGGAGTTTCGGTCGGGGGAGGTATGAGCAGTTCTTC	CAWSFGRGRYEQFF
TRBV6-5	TRBD1	TRBJ2-7	.	TGTGCCAGCAGTCGTGACAGGGGGCAGGACGAGCAGTACTTC	CASSRDRGQDEQYF
TRBV7-2	TRBD2	TRBJ2-1	.	TGTGCCAGCAGCTACCTAGCGGGGGGGGTGTATGAGCAGTTCTTC	CASSYLAGGVYEQFF
TRBV7-6	.	TRBJ2-2	.	TGTGCCAGCAGCTTACTGGGAAACCTGAACACCGGGGAGCTGTTTTTT	CASSLLGNLNTGELFF
TRBV2	TRBD1	TRBJ2-7	.	TGTGCCAGCACCCTTAGGACAGGGGCTGTCGAGCAGTACTTC	CASTLRTGAVEQYF
TRBV21-1	.	TRBJ2-4	once	TGTGCCAGCAGAAGATTGAGCCTCGACAGGGACGAACTAAAAGGCAAAAACATTCAGTACTTC	CASRRLSLDRDELKGKNIQYF